The clone carrying this T cell receptor beta chain has a handful of counts. Antigen unknown. These data belong to a study of T cell repertoires in cytomegalovirus infection. On the study more broadly: The public TCR beta signatures pointed to both CMV infection and matching HLA type. Broader study findings: Across the ex vivo response, the dominant clonotypes were HLA-C-restricted CMV-specific TCR beta clonotypes.

The germline gives CDR1 SNHLY, CDR2 FYNNEI. Trimming removed 8 bases from V and 1 base from J, with 6 bases in between. CDR3 size: 12 residues. Via MiXCR, TCRdb re-called the reads, giving one row per CDR3 protein. The profile shows about 190,000 distinct CDR3 sequences, over 25% of them singletons. The receptor comes from a human donor in good health (CMV status not recorded). Some clones in this sample may be carry-over from other donors' samples. What was sequenced was PBMCs. The genes are TRBV2 and TRBJ1-5; D is undetermined. The CDR3 region is CASEDSNQPQHF. CDR3 DNA: TGTGCCAGCGAGGACAGCAATCAGCCCCAGCATTTT.